The TCR beta chain described here comes from a study of cytomegalovirus exposure and HLA in healthy donors. Use of 60 Vbeta and 13 Jbeta primers characterized the PCR. Original processing notes: A later analysis tallied tens of millions of unique TCR beta chains, 8.5 million to 11 million of them shared. TCRdb's copy holds only in-frame clones and misses some; the assay was immunoSEQ multiplex PCR. V and J calls and clone size are given by that table; D and trimming were obtained from the DNA. Among some 74,000 clones listed, about 66% were seen once. V was cut by 0 bases and J by 6 bases, with 9 bases left in between. The CDR3 consists of 14 residues. Germline CDR1 reads SGHRS; CDR2 reads YFSETQ. This clone was observed once.

The TCR originated in a man aged 35-49 years in good health and CMV-seropositive. This chain uses TRBV5-1 with TRBJ2-2; no definite D call. The specimen was PBMCs. As DNA, the CDR3 is TGCGCCAGCAGCTTGGGAATTGCGGCCGGGGAGCTGTTTTTT. Its translation is CASSLGIAAGELFF.